This TCR beta chain was sequenced during a study of T-cell reconstitution after alpha-beta-depleted transplantation in children. This clonotype was detected many times. V lost 2 bases and J lost 5, with 11 bases in between. Germline CDR1 LNHDA, CDR2 SQIVND (reference sequence). This CDR3 region has 14 residues. Unique molecular identifiers were incorporated into the prepared TCRbeta library. TCRdb used MiXCR to reprocess the PCR reads, holding one entry per CDR3 protein. The sample holds approximately 420,000 distinct CDR3 sequences, about 11% seen once. The source is a human donor who donated a stem cell graft to a child with acute myeloid leukemia. J is TRBJ2-3 and V is TRBV19, with D perhaps TRBD1 (7 bases). The sequences come from PBMCs from the stem cell graft donor, collected from the stem cell graft. CDR3 in amino acids: CASSIQGGKDTQYF. The CDR3 region has the DNA TGTGCCAGTAGTATACAGGGGGGTAAAGATACGCAGTATTTT.